This TCR beta chain is drawn from a study of blood T cell repertoires in COVID-19. Study as a whole: T cells, B-cell-depleted T cells, or PBMCs provided the cDNA or gDNA that served as material.

How the authors handled the data: Estimates of nucleated cell counts were drawn from the amplification of reference gene primers. Profiling relied on immunoSEQ multiplex PCR, and the TCRdb table lists in-frame clones only, not all of them. V and J calls and clone size follow that table, whereas D and trimming were derived from the DNA. The sample shows under 300,000 clones, roughly nine tenths of them seen only once. The germline V gene has CDR1 SNHLY and CDR2 FYNNEI. V lost 7 bases, J lost 5 bases, and 6 bases stayed unmatched. There are 13 residues in the CDR3. In Cohort 3, a recovered donor had either two negative PCRs, clearance, or symptom resolution.

The source of this sequence is a middle-aged woman who had recovered from COVID-19. This chain links TRBV2 with TRBJ2-5; 8 positions agree with TRBD1. Sequenced sample: PBMCs or T cells enriched from blood (not recorded which). Here the CDR3 reads CASTDRGRETQYF. As DNA, the CDR3 is TGTGCCAGCACAGACAGGGGCAGGGAGACCCAGTACTTC. The full variable domain, completed using reference TRBV2 and TRBJ2-5, is EPEVTQTPSHQVTQMGQEVILRCVPISNHLYFYWYRQILGQKVEFLVSFYNNEISEKSEIFDDQFSVERPDGSNFTLKIRSTKLEDSAMYFCASTDRGRETQYFGPGTRLLVL.